Only a few counts were recorded for the clone carrying this T cell receptor beta chain. As yet, its antigen is unknown. This sample is part of a study of cytomegalovirus exposure and HLA in healthy donors. The CDR3 covers 16 residues. Germline lookup yields CDR1 SGHAT and CDR2 FQNNGV. With 5 bases clipped from V and 3 bases from J, the junction kept 11 bases outside the gene matches. General study points: Later on, an analysis found that several of the most significant clusters appeared to be linked to common viral pathogens, which included parvovirus B19. Previous analysis showed most TCR beta V segments were productive about 87% or about 30% of the time.

PCR primers comprised 60 Vbeta and 13 Jbeta primers. The method was immunoSEQ multiplex PCR; TCRdb's version includes in-frame clones alone and lacks a portion of them. Here the sample spans approximately 70,000 clones, around 78% being singletons. The TCR sequence derives from a man aged 50 to 59 in good health and CMV-seronegative. The J gene is TRBJ1-1, the V gene TRBV11-2; TRBD1 matches 8 bases. Sequencing was performed on PBMCs. CDR3 amino acids: CASSRTGTLKYTEAFF. As DNA, the CDR3 is TGTGCCAGCAGCCGGACAGGGACTTTGAAGTACACTGAAGCTTTCTTT. Variable domain in full (rest from reference TRBV11-2 and TRBJ1-1): EAGVAQSPRYKIIEKRQSVAFWCNPISGHATLYWYQQILGQGPKLLIQFQNNGVVDDSQLPKDRFSAERLKGVDSTLKIQPAKLEDSAVYLCASSRTGTLKYTEAFFGQGTRLTVV.